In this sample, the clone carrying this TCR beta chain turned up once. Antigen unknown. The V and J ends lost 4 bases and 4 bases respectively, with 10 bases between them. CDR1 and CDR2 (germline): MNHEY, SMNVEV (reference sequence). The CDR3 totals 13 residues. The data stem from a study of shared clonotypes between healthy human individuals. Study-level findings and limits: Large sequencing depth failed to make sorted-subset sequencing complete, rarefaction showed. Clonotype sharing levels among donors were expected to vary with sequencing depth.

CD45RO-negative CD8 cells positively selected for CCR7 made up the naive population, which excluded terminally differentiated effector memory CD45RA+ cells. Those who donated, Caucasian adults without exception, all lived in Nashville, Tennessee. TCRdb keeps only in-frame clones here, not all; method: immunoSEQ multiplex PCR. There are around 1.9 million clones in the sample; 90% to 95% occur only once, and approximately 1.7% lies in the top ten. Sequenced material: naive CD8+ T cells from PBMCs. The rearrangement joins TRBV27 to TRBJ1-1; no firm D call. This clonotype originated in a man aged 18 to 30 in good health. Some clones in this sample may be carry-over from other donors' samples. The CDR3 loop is CASSSAPLTEAFF. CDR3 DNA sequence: TGTGCCAGCAGTTCCGCGCCGCTCACTGAAGCTTTCTTT.